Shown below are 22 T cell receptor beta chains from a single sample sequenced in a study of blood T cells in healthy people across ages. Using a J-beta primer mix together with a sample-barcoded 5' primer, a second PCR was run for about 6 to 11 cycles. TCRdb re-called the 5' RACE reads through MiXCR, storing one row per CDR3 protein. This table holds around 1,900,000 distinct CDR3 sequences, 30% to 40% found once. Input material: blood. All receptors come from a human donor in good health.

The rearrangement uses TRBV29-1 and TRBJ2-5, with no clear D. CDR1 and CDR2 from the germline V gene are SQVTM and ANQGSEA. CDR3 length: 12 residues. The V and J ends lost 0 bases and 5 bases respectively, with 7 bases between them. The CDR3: CSVEDMLETQYF. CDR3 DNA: TGCAGCGTTGAAGACATGTTGGAGACCCAGTACTTC.

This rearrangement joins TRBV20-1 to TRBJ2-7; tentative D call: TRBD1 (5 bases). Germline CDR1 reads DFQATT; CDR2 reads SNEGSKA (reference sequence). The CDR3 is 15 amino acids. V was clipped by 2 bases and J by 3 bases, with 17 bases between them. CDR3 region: CSARFRRQGGYEQYF. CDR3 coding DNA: TGCAGTGCTAGATTCAGAAGGCAGGGCGGCTACGAGCAGTACTTC.

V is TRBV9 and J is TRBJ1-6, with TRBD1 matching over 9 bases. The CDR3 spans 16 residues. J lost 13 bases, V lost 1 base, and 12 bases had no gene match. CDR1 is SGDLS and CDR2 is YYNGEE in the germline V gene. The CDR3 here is CASSVSPGQGGIPLHF. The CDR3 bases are TGTGCCAGCAGCGTATCGCCGGGACAGGGAGGTATTCCCCTCCACTTT.

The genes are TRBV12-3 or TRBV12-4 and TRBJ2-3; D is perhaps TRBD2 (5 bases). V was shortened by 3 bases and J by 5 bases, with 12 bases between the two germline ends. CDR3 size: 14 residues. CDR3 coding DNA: TGTGCCAGCAGTTTCCCTCCTGAGGGAGATACGCAGTATTTT. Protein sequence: CASSFPPEGDTQYF.

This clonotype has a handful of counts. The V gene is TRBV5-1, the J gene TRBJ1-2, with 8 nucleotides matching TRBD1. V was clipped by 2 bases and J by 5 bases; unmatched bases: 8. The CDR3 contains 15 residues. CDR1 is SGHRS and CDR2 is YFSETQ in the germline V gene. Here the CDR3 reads CASSFGQGGSYGYTF. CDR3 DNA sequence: TGCGCCAGCAGCTTCGGACAGGGAGGCTCTTATGGCTACACCTTC.

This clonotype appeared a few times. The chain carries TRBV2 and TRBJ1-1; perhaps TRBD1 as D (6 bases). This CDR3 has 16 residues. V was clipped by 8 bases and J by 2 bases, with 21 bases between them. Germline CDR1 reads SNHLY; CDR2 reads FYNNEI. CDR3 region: CASPRTLRGQNTEAFF. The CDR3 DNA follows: TGTGCCAGCCCCCGTACCTTACGGGGGCAAAACACTGAAGCTTTCTTT.

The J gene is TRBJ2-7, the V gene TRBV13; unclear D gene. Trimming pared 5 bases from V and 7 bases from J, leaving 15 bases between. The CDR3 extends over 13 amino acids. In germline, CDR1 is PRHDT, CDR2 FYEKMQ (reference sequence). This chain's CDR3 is CASSPPRRREQYF. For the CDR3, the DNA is TGTGCCAGCAGCCCCCCTAGGCGCCGAGAGCAGTACTTC.

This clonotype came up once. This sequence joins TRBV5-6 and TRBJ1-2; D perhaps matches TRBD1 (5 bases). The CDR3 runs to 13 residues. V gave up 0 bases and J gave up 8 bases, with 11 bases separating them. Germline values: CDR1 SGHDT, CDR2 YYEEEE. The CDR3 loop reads CASSLGRRDGYTF. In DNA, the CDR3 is TGTGCCAGCAGCTTGGGTAGAAGGGACGGCTACACCTTC.

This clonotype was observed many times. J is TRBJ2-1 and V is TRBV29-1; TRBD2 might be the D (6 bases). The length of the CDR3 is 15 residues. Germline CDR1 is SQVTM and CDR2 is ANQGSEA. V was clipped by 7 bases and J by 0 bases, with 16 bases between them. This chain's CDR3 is CSARGGESSYNEQFF. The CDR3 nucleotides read TGCAGCGCCCGAGGCGGGGAAAGCTCCTACAATGAGCAGTTCTTC.

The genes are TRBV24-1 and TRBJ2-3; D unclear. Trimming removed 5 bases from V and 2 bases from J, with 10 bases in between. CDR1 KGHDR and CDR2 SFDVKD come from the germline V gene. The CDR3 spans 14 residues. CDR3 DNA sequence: TGTGCCACCAGTGGCCCGACTTCCACAGATACGCAGTATTTT. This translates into CATSGPTSTDTQYF.

In nucleotides, the CDR3 is TGTGCCAGCAGCACCAGACAGCACTATGGCTACACCTTC. Translation gives CASSTRQHYGYTF. V usage is TRBV7-8 and J usage is TRBJ1-2; D is perhaps TRBD1 (5 bases). The CDR3 loop spans 13 amino acids. Germline-derived CDR1 and CDR2 are SGHVS and FQNEAQ. Trimming removed 5 bases from V and 3 bases from J, with 10 bases in between. Full variable domain (rest looked up from reference TRBV7-8 and TRBJ1-2): GAGVSQSPRYKVAKRGQDVALRCDPISGHVSLFWYQQALGQGPEFLTYFQNEAQLDKSGLPSDRFFAERPEGSVSTLKIQRTQQEDSAVYLCASSTRQHYGYTFGSGTRLTVV.

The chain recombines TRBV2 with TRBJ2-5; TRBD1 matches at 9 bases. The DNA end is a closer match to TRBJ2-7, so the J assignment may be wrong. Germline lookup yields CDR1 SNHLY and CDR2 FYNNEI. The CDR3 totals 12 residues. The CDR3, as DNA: TGTGCCAGCAGTGAGGACAGGGGCGAGCAGTACTTC. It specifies CASSEDRGEQYF.

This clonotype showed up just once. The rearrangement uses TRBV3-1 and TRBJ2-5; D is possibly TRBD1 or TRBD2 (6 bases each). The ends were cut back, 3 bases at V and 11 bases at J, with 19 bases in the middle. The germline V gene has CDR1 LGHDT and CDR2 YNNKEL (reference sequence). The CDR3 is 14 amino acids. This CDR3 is CASSQSLWRGEQYF. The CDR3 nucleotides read TGTGCCAGCAGCCAGTCCCTCTGGAGGGGGGAGCAGTACTTC.

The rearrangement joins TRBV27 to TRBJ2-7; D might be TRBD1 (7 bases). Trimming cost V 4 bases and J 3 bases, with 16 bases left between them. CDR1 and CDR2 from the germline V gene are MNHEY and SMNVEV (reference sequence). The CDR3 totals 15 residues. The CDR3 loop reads CASSSRQGGFYEQYF. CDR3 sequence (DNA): TGTGCCAGCAGTTCGAGACAGGGAGGTTTCTACGAGCAGTACTTC.

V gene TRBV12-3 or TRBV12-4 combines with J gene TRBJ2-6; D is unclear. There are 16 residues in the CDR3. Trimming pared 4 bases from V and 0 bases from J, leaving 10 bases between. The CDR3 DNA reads TGTGCCAGCAGTTCGACCCCACTCTCTGGGGCCAACGTCCTGACTTTC. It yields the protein CASSSTPLSGANVLTF.

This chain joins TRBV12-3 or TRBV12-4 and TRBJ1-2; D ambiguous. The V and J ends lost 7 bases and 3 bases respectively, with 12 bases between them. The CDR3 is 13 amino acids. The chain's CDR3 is CASTTGPDYGYTF. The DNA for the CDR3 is TGTGCCAGCACTACCGGGCCGGACTATGGCTACACCTTC.

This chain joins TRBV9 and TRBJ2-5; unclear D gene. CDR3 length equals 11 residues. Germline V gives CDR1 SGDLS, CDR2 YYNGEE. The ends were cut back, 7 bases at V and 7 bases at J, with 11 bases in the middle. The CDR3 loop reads CASGNLGTQYF. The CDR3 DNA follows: TGTGCCAGCGGGAACTTAGGGACCCAGTACTTC.

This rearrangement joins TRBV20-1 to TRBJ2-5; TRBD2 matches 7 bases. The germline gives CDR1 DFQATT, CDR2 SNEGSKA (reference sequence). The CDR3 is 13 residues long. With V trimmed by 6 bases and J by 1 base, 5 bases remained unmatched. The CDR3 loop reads CSASGLLQETQYF. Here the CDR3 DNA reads TGCAGTGCCTCGGGACTACTCCAAGAGACCCAGTACTTC.

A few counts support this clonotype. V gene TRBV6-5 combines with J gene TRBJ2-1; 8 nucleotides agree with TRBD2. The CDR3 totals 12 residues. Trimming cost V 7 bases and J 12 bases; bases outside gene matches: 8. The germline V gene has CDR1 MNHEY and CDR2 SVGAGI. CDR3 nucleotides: TGTGCCAGCAAGACCGGGACTAGGGGGCAGTTCTTC. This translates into CASKTGTRGQFF.

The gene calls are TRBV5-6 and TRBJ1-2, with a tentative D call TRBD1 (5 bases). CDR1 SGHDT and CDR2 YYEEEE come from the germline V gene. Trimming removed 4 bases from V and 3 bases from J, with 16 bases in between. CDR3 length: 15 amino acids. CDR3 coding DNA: TGTGCCAGCAGCGTTACCGACAGTTTTGACTATGGCTACACCTTC. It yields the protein CASSVTDSFDYGYTF.

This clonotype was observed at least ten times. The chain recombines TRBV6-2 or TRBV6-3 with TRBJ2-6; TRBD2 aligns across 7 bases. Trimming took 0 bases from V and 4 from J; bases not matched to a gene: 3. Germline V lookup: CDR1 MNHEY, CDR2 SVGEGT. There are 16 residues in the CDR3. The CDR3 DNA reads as TGTGCCAGCAGTTACTCCGGGGGGTCCGGGGCCAACGTCCTGACTTTC. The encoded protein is CASSYSGGSGANVLTF.

The chain's CDR3 is CASSLGQQNNEQFF. CDR3 in DNA: TGCGCCAGCAGCTTGGGGCAACAGAACAATGAGCAGTTCTTC. The V gene is TRBV5-1, the J gene TRBJ2-1, with D unresolved. Deletions cut 0 bases from V and 5 bases from J, with 9 bases between. Per germline, CDR1 SGHRS and CDR2 YFSETQ. CDR3 length equals 14 residues.